Only a few counts were recorded for the clone carrying this T cell receptor beta chain. As yet, its antigen is unknown. This record comes from a study of vaccination effects on CD4 cells after COVID-19. Whole-study context: After the second dose, samples were taken at median day 72. PBMC were cultured at fewer than 2.5 million per well with roughly 10 IU/ml IL-2 and around 9.2 ug/ml peptides.

Generated by immunoSEQ multiplex PCR, the TCRdb table keeps only in-frame clones and is missing some. The repertoire holds some 60,000 clones, 78% seen once, with around 4% in the top ten. Culturing for roughly 9 days preceded CD4+ T cell isolation. Two doses of either BNT162b2 or mRNA-1273 were given to each participant. The V gene end was trimmed by 5 bases and the J gene end by 2 bases; junction bases not matched to a gene: 4. The germline gives CDR1 LNHDA, CDR2 SQIVND (reference sequence). The length of the CDR3 is 14 residues. This sequence joins TRBV19 and TRBJ1-2; 8 positions match TRBD1. This clonotype originated in a human donor who received a COVID-19 vaccine. Material: CD4+ T cells from PBMCs cultured without peptide, obtained after COVID-19 vaccination. As DNA, the CDR3 is TGTGCCAGTAGTCCCCGGACAGGGAACTATGGCTACACCTTC. It is translated as CASSPRTGNYGYTF.